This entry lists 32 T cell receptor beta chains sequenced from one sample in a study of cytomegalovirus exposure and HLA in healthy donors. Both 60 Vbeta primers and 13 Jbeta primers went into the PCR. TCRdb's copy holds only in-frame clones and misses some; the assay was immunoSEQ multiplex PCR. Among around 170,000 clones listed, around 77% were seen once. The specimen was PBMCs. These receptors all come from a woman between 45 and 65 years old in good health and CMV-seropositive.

The CDR3 sequence: CASSPTGAETQYF. Here the CDR3 DNA reads TGTGCCAGCAGCCCGACGGGAGCAGAGACCCAGTACTTC. The J gene is TRBJ2-5, the V gene TRBV4-2; tentatively, D is TRBD2 (6 bases). The germline V gene encodes CDR1 LGHNA and CDR2 YNFKEQ. Deletions cut 4 bases from V and 4 bases from J, with 10 bases between. The CDR3 covers 13 residues.

This CDR3 reads CASRFRDRYSYEQYF. The DNA of the CDR3 is TGTGCCAGCAGGTTCCGGGACAGGTACTCCTACGAGCAGTACTTC. This chain connects TRBV6-1 to TRBJ2-7; 8 bases line up with TRBD1. Per the germline V gene, CDR1 is MNHNS and CDR2 is SASEGT. Trimming at V came to 6 bases and at J to 0 bases, leaving 7 bases not matched to a gene. CDR3 length: 15 residues.

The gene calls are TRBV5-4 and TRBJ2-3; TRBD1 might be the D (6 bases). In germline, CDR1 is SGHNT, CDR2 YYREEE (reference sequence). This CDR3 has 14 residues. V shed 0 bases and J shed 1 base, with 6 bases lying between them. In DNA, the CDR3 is TGTGCCAGCAGCTTGGACAGGGGCACAGATACGCAGTATTTT. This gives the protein CASSLDRGTDTQYF.

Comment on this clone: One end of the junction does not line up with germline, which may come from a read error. CDR3 sequence: CSSGSSSLTEAFF. The CDR3 DNA reads TGTTCCAGCGGGTCCTCTAGTCTCACTGAAGCTTTCTTT. The chain employs TRBV7-9 and TRBJ1-1; D uncertain. The germline V gene has CDR1 SEHNR and CDR2 FQNEAQ (reference sequence). CDR3 length equals 13 residues.

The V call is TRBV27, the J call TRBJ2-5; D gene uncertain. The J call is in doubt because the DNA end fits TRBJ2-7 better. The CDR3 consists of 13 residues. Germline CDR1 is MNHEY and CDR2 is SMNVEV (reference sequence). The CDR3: CASSLSLDYEQYF. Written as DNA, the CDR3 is TGTGCCAGCAGTTTATCCCTAGACTACGAGCAGTACTTC.

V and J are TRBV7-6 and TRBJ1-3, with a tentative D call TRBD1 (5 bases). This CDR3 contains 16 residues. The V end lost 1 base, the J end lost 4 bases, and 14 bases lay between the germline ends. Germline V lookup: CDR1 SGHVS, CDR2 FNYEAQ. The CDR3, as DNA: TGTGCCAGCAGCTTAGAAGCCAGGGCGCCCGGAAACACCATATATTTT. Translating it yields CASSLEARAPGNTIYF.

The CDR3 loop reads CASSEGAGSYNEQFF. The CDR3, as DNA: TGTGCCAGCAGTGAAGGGGCTGGTTCCTACAATGAGCAGTTCTTC. The chain employs TRBV6-1 and TRBJ2-1; D gene uncertain. Germline V lookup: CDR1 MNHNS, CDR2 SASEGT. Trimming removed 1 base at V and 1 base at J, with 8 bases between. This CDR3 spans 15 amino acids.

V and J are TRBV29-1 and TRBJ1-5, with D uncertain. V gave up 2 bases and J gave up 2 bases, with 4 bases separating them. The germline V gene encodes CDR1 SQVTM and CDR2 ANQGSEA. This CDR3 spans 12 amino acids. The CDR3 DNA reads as TGCAGCGTTGAATCGGGCAATCAGCCCCAGCATTTT. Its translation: CSVESGNQPQHF. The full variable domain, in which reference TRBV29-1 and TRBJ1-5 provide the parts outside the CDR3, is SAVISQKPSRDICQRGTSLTIQCQVDSQVTMMFWYRQQPGQSLTLIATANQGSEATYESGFVIDKFPISRPNLTFSTLTVSNMSPEDSSIYLCSVESGNQPQHFGDGTRLSIL.

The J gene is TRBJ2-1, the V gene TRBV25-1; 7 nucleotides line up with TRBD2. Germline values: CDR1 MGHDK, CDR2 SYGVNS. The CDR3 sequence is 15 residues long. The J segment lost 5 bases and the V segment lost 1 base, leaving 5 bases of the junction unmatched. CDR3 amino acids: CASSEWQGGHNEQFF. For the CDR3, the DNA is TGTGCCAGCAGTGAATGGCAGGGAGGGCACAATGAGCAGTTCTTC.

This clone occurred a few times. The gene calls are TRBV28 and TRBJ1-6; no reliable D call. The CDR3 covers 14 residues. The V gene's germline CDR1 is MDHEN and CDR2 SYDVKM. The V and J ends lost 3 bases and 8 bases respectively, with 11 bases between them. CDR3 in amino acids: CASSFSVRYSPLHF. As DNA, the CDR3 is TGTGCCAGCAGTTTTTCAGTACGATATTCACCCCTCCACTTT.

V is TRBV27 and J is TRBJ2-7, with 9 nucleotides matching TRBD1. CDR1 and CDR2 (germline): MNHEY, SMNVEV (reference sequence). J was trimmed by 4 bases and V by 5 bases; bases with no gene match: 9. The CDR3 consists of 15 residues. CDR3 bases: TGTGCCAGCAGTAAACATGGACAGGGGACGTACGAGCAGTACTTC. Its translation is CASSKHGQGTYEQYF.

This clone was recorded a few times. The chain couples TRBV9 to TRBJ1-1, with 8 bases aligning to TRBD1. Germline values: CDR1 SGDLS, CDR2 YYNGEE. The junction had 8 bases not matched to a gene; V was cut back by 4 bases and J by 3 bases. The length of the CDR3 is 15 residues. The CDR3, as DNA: TGTGCCAGCAGCCTTGGGGCAGGGGGCTACACTGAAGCTTTCTTT. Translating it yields CASSLGAGGYTEAFF.

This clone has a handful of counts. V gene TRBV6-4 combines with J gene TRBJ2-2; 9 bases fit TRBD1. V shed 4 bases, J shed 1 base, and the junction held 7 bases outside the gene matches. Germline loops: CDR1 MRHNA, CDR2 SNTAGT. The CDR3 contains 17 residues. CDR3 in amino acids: CASSGNPGQGNTGELFF. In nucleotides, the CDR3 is TGTGCCAGCAGTGGAAACCCGGGACAGGGGAACACCGGGGAGCTGTTTTTT.

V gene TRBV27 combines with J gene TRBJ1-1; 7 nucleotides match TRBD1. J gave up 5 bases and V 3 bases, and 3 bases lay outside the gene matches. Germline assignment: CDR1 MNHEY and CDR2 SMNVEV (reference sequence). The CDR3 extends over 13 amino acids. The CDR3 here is CASSLYRGTEAFF. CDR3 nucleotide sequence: TGTGCCAGCAGTTTGTACAGGGGAACTGAAGCTTTCTTT.

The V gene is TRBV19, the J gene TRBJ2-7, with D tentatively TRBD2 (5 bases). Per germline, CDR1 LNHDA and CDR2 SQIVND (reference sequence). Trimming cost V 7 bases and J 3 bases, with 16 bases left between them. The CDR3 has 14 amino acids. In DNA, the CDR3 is TGTGCCAGTACGGTTCTGGGCAGCGGCTACGAGCAGTACTTC. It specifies CASTVLGSGYEQYF.

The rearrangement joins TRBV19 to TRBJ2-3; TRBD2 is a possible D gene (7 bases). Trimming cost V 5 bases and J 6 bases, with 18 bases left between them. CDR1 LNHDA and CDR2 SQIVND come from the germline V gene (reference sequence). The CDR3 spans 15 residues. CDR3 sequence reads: CASSGGAGGGDTQYF. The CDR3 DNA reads TGTGCCAGTAGTGGGGGGGCCGGAGGGGGGGATACGCAGTATTTT.

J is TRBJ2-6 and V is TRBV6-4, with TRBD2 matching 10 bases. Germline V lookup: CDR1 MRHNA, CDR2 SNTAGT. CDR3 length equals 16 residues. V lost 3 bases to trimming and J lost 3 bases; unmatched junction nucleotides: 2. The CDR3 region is CASSESGGVGANVLTF. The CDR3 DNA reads TGTGCCAGCAGTGAGAGCGGGGGGGTTGGGGCCAACGTCCTGACTTTC.

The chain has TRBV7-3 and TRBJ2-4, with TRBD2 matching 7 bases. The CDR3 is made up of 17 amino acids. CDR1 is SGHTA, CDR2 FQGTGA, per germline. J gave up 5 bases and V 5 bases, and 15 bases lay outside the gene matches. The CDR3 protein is CASSRAGGFSKENIQYF. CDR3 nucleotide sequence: TGTGCCAGCAGCCGCGCCGGGGGGTTCAGTAAGGAAAACATTCAGTACTTC.

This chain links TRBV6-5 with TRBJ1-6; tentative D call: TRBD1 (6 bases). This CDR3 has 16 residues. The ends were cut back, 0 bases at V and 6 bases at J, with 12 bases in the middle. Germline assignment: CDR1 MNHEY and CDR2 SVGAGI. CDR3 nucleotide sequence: TGTGCCAGCAGTTACTCGAATACAGGGCCTAATTCACCCCTCCACTTT. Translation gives CASSYSNTGPNSPLHF.

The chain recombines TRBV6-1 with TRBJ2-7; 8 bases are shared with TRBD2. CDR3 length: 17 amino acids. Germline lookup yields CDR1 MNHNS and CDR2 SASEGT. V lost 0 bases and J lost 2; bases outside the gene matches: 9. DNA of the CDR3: TGTGCCAGCAGTGAAGCGGGCGGGGCAGCGGGAGCCTACGAGCAGTACTTC. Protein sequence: CASSEAGGAAGAYEQYF.

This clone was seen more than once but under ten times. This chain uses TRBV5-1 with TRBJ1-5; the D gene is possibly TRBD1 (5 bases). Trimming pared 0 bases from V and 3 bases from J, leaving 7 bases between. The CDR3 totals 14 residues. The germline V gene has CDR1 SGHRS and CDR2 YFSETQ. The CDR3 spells CASSLGGANQPQHF. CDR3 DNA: TGCGCCAGCAGCTTGGGGGGCGCCAATCAGCCCCAGCATTTT.

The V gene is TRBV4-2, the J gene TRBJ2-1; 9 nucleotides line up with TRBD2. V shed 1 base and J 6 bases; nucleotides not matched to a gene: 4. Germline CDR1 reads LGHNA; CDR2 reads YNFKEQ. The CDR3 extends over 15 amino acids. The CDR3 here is CASSQVLTSGNEQFF. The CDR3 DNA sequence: TGTGCCAGCAGCCAAGTTCTGACTAGCGGCAATGAGCAGTTCTTC.

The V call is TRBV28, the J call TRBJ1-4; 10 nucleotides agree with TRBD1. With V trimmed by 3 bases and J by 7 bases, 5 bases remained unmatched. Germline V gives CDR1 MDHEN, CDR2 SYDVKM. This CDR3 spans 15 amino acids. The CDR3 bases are TGTGCCAGCAGTTTTTCGGGACAGGGGAGTGAAAAACTGTTTTTT. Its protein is CASSFSGQGSEKLFF.

The CDR3 here is CASSSQISGNTIYF. In DNA, the CDR3 is TGTGCCAGCAGCTCACAGATTTCTGGAAACACCATATATTTT. The chain links TRBV7-8 to TRBJ1-3; D is uncertain. The CDR3 sequence is 14 residues long. Trimming removed 4 bases at V and 1 base at J, with 8 bases between. In germline, CDR1 is SGHVS, CDR2 FQNEAQ.

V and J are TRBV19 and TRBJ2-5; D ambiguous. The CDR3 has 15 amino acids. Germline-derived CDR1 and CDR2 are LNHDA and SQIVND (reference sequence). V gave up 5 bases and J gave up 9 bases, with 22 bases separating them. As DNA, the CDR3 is TGTGCCAGTAGTGTCGGCCGGAGCCCCACGTTGGCCCAGTACTTC. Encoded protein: CASSVGRSPTLAQYF.

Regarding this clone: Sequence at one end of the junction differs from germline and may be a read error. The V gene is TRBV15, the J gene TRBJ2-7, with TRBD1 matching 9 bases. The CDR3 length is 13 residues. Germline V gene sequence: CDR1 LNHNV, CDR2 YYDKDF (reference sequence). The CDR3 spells CATSKRDRDIPDF. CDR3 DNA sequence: TGTGCCACCAGCAAACGGGACAGGGATATACCCGACTTC. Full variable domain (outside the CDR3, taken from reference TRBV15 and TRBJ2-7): DAMVIQNPRYQVTQFGKPVTLSCSQTLNHNVMYWYQQKSSQAPKLLFHYYDKDFNNEADTPDNFQSRRPNTSFCFLDIRSPGLGDTAMYLCATSKRDRDIPDFGPGTRLTVT.

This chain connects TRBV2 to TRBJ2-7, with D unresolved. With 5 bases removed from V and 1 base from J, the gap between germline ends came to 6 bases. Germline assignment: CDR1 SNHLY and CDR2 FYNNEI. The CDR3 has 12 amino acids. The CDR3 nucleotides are TGTGCCAGCAGTTCAGAATCCTACGAGCAGTACTTC. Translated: CASSSESYEQYF. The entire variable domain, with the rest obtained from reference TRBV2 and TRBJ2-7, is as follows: EPEVTQTPSHQVTQMGQEVILRCVPISNHLYFYWYRQILGQKVEFLVSFYNNEISEKSEIFDDQFSVERPDGSNFTLKIRSTKLEDSAMYFCASSSESYEQYFGPGTRLTVT.

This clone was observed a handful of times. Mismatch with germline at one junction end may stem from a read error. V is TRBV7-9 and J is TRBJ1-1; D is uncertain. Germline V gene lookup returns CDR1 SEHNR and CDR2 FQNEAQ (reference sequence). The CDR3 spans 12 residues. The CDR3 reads CSSSFSYTEAFF. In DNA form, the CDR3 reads TGTTCCAGCAGCTTCTCGTACACTGAAGCTTTCTTT.

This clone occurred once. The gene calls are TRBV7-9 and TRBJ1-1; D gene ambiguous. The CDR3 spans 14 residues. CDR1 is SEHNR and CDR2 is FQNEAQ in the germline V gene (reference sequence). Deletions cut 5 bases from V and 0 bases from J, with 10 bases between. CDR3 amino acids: CASSRELVNTEAFF. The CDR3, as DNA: TGTGCCAGCAGCCGAGAGTTGGTGAACACTGAAGCTTTCTTT. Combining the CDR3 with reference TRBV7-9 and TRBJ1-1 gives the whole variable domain DTGVSQNPRHKITKRGQNVTFRCDPISEHNRLYWYRQTLGQGPEFLTYFQNEAQLEKSRLLSDRFSAERPKGSFSTLEIQRTEQGDSAMYLCASSRELVNTEAFFGQGTRLTVV.

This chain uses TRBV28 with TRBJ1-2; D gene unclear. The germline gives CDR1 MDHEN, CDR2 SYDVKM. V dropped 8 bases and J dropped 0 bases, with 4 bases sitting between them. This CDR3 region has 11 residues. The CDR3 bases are TGTGCCAGCGGAGCTAACTATGGCTACACCTTC. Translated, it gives CASGANYGYTF.

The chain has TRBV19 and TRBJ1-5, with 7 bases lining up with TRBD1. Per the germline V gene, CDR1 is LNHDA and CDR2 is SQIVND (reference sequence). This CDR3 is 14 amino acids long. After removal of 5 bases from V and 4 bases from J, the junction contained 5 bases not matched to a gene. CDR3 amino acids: CASSFQQGNQPQHF. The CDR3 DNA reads TGTGCCAGTAGTTTTCAACAGGGGAATCAGCCCCAGCATTTT.

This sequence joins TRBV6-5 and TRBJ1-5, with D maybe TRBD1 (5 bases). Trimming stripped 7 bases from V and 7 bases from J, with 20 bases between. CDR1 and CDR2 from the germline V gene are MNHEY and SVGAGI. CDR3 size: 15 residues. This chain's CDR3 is CASTQGQGKRQPQHF. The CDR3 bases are TGTGCCAGCACCCAAGGGCAGGGTAAGCGACAGCCCCAGCATTTT.